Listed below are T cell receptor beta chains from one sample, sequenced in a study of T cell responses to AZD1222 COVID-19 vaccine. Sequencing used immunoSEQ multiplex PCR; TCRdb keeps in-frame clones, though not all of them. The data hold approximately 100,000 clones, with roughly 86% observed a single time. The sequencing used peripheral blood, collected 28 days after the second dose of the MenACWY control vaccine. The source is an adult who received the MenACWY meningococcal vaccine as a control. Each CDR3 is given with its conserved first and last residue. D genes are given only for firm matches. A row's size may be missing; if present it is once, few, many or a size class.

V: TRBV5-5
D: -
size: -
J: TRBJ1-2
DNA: TGTGCCAGCAGCTCCTCGGGCCTTGAGCAGGGGAACTATGGCTACACCTTC
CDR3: CASSSSGLEQGNYGYTF

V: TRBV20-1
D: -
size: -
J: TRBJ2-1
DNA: TGCAGTGCTAGTCCCGGGACTGTTATTGAGCAGTTCTTC
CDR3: CSASPGTVIEQFF

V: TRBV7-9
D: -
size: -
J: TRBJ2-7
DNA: TGTGCCAGCAGCTTAGCCAAGGGACCGGCCAACGAGCAGTACTTC
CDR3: CASSLAKGPANEQYF

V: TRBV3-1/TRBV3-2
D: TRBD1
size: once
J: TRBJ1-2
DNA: TGTGCCAGCAGCCACGGACAGGGTAGAGGCTACACCTTC
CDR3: CASSHGQGRGYTF

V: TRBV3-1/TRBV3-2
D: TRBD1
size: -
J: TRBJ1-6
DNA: TGTGCCAGCAGCCAAGAAGCTGGGACAGGCCGGGGGCCCCTCCACTTT
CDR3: CASSQEAGTGRGPLHF

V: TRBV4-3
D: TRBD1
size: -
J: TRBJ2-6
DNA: TGCGCCAGCAGCCCCCGGGACAGAGACTCTGGGGCCAACGTCCTGACTTTC
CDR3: CASSPRDRDSGANVLTF

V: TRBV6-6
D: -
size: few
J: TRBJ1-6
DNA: TGTGCCAGCAGTCACCGACCGGATTATTCACCCCTCCACTTT
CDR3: CASSHRPDYSPLHF

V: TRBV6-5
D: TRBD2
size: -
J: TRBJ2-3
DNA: TGTGCCAGCAGTTACGGTCTCGGGGGGGGCACAGATACGCAGTATTTT
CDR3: CASSYGLGGGTDTQYF

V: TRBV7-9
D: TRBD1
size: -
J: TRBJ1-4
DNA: TGTGCCAGCAGCTACATGGGAGGGGGCTCTGAAAAACTGTTTTTT
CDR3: CASSYMGGGSEKLFF

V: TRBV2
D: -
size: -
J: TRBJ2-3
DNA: TGTGCCAGCACCGTCGCGGCGGGGAACCCAGATACGCAGTATTTT
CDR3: CASTVAAGNPDTQYF

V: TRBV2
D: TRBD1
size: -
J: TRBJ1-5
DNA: TGTGCCAGCTGGCGAGACAGGGACAGGGGCCTGGGTCAGCCCCAGCATTTT
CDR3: CASWRDRDRGLGQPQHF

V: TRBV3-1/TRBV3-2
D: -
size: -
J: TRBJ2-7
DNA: TGTGCCAGCAGCCAAGATGGGAGTTACGAGCAGTACTTC
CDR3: CASSQDGSYEQYF

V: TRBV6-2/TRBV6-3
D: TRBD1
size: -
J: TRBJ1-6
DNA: TGTGCCAGCAGCCATGGGGACAGGGGTGGTTCACCCCTCCACTTT
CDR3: CASSHGDRGGSPLHF

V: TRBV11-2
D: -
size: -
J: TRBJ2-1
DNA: TGTGCCAGCAGCTTAGTGGCTCTCCATGAGCAGTTCTTC
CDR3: CASSLVALHEQFF

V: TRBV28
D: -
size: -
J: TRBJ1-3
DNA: TGTGCCAGCAGGGGGGGACGAGGTATCAGAAACACCATATATTTT
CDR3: CASRGGRGIRNTIYF

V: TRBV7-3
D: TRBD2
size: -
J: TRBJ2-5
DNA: TGTGCCAGCAGCTTAATGGGAGGGTTCGGAGAGACCCAGTACTTC
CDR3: CASSLMGGFGETQYF

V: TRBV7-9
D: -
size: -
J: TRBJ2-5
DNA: TGTGCCAGCAGCCGTGATGGGGGGGAGACCCAGTACTTC
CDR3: CASSRDGGETQYF

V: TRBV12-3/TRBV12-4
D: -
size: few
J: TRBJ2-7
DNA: TGTGCCAGCAGTTTGCAGAGCACCTACGAGCAGTACTTC
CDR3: CASSLQSTYEQYF

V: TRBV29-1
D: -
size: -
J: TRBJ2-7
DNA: TGCAGCGTTGGAGGTGGGCTGTCCTACGAGCAGTACTTC
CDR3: CSVGGGLSYEQYF

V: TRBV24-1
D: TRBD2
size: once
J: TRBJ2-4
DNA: TGTGCCACCAGTGATTTTGGGGGCTCTATTAGCGGGGGGACCAAAAACATTCAGTACTTC
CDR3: CATSDFGGSISGGTKNIQYF

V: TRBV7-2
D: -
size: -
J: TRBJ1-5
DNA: TGTGCCAGCAGCGTCCAGAATCAGCCCCAGCATTTT
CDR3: CASSVQNQPQHF

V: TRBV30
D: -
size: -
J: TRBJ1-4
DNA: TGTGCCTTAAAGTCACGGCGGGGGCCGGGATATGAAAAACTGTTTTTT
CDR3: CALKSRRGPGYEKLFF

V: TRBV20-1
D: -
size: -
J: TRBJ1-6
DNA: TGCAGTGCTAGTCTCCATAATTCACCCCTCCACTTT
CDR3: CSASLHNSPLHF

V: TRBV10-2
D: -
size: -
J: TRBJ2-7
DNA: TGCGCCAGCATGGTCCGGGGCCTCTACGAGCAGTACTTC
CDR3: CASMVRGLYEQYF

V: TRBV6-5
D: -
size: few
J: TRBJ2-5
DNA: TGTGCCAGCAAACCCGGCGCCCGAGGCGGGACCCAGTACTTC
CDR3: CASKPGARGGTQYF

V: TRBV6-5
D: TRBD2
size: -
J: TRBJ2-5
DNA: TGTGCCAGCAAGGATAACGGGGGGGCGAGTGAGACCCAGTACTTC
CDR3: CASKDNGGASETQYF

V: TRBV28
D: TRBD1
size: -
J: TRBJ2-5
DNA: TGTGCCAGCAGGGACAGGGGGTTAGAGACCCAGTACTTC
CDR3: CASRDRGLETQYF

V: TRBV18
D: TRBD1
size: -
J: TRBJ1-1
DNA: TGTGCCAGCTCACCGACAGGGGGGAAATTCATGAACACTGAAGCTTTCTTT
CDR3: CASSPTGGKFMNTEAFF

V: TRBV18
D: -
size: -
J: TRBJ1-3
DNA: TGTGCCAGCTCACCACTTGACAGTCTAGCCACCATATATTTT
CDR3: CASSPLDSLATIYF

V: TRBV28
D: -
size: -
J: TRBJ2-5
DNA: TGTGCCAGCAGTTTGGTCAGCCTAGCGACCCAGTACTTC
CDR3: CASSLVSLATQYF

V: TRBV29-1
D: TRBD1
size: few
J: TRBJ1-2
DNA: TGCAGCGCCGGGACAGGGGGCGTCTTTAACTATGGCTACACCTTC
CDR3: CSAGTGGVFNYGYTF

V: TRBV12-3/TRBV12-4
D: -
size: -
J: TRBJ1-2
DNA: TGTGCCAGCAGTCTGATGGGCTATGGCTACACCTTC
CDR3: CASSLMGYGYTF

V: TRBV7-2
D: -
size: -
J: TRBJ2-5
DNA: TGTGCCAGCAGCAGTTACCGGGCCACGGGGGAGACCCAGTACTTC
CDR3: CASSSYRATGETQYF

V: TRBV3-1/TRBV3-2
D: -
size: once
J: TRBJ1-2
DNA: TGTGCCAGCAGCAGGACAGCTCCTAACTATGGCTACACCTTC
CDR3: CASSRTAPNYGYTF

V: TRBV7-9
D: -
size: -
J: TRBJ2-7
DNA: TGTGCCAGCAGCTCCACCCAGATATTGCAGTACTTC
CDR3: CASSSTQILQYF

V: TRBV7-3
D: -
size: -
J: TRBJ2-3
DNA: TGTGCCAGCAGCTTTCAGGGCACAGATACGCAGTATTTT
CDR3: CASSFQGTDTQYF

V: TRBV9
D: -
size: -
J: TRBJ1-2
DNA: TGTGCCAGCAGCGTCTTGGCCAGCCCATATGGCTACACCTTC
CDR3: CASSVLASPYGYTF

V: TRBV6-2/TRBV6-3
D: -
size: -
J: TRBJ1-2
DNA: TGTGCCAGCAGTTACGGCTGGGGCGATGGCTACACCTTC
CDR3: CASSYGWGDGYTF

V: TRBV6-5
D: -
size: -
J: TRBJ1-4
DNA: TGTGCCAGCAGCGGCCCATCGGCGTGGATTGAAAAACTGTTTTTT
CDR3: CASSGPSAWIEKLFF

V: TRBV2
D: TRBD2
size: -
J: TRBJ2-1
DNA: TGTGCCAGCACCGATCCGGGACTAGCGGGGGGCAGGTCCTACAATGAGCAGTTCTTC
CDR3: CASTDPGLAGGRSYNEQFF

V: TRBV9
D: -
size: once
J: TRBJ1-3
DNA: TGTGCCAGCAGCGCCGGACAGACCTCTGGAAACACCATATATTTT
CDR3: CASSAGQTSGNTIYF

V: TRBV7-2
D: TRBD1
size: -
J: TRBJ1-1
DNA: TGTGCCAGCAGCTTAGACAGGGGGAACACTGAAGCTTTCTTT
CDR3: CASSLDRGNTEAFF

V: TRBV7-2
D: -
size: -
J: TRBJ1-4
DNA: TGTGCCAGCAGGTTTGACCCGGGGGCTAATGAAAAACTGTTTTTT
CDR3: CASRFDPGANEKLFF

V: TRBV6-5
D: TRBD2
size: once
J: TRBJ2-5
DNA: TGTGCCAGCAGTTTTAGCGGGGGGATCCAAGAGACCCAGTACTTC
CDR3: CASSFSGGIQETQYF

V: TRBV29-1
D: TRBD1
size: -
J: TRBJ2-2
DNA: TGCAGCGTTGCCCAGGGGGTTCTCACCGGGGAGCTGTTTTTT
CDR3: CSVAQGVLTGELFF

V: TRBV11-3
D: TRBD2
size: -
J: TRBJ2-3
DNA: TGTGCCAGCAGCGGGAGCGGGGGCCCTCTCACAGATACGCAGTATTTT
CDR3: CASSGSGGPLTDTQYF

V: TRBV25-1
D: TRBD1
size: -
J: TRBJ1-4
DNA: TGTGCCAGCCGATCTGAGACAGGGAATGAAAAACTGTTTTTT
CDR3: CASRSETGNEKLFF

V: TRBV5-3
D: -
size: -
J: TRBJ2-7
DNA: TGTGCCAGAAGCTGTCCCGGGACGCTAGTCTACGAGCAGTACTTC
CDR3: CARSCPGTLVYEQYF

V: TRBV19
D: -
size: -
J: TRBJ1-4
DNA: TGTGCCAGTAGTTATCAGGGGACGGGTGAAAAACTGTTTTTT
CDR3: CASSYQGTGEKLFF